The present T cell receptor beta chain was sequenced within a study of T cells in Graves' hyperthyroidism and ophthalmopathy. V lost 2 bases and J lost 7, with 12 bases in between. Germline CDR1 and CDR2: WNHNN and SYGVQD (reference sequence). This CDR3 is 14 amino acids long. Study-level results: The blood repertoire included most of the expanded thyroid clonotypes above 0.001.

These patients, aged 18 to 65, had recently diagnosed hyperthyroidism lasting under 2 months. Patients were excluded for uncontrolled infection, other autoimmune disease, pregnancy or lactation. The investigators amplified TCR beta CDR3 regions from RNA transcripts. When the TCR CDR3 underwent first-round RT-PCR, the HTBI primer set was used. Each CDR3 protein gets one entry after TCRdb re-called the multiplex PCR reads with MiXCR. The sample lists 300,000 to 500,000 distinct CDR3 sequences, around 14% seen once, with approximately 32% in the top ten. Turning to this clonotype: What it recognizes is unknown.

The sample was blood. The V and J genes are TRBV10-1 and TRBJ2-1; no clear D. The sequence was obtained from a woman in her 30s with Graves' hyperthyroidism. The CDR3 sequence: CASSERSYLNEQFF. CDR3 in DNA: TGCGCCAGCAGTGAGAGGTCTTATCTGAATGAGCAGTTCTTC.